This TCR beta chain originates from a study of CD8 T cells in ankylosing spondylitis. This clonotype has ten or more counts. The antigen is not known. By quantitative 5'-RACE with molecular barcodes, the TCR beta libraries were made. TCRdb re-called the 5' RACE reads with MiXCR, one entry per CDR3 protein. Of fewer than 550,000 distinct CDR3 sequences detected, about 5.4% appear once; the ten largest clones hold approximately 4%. Study results and limitations: Disease-linked clones displayed a CD8+ phenotype and appeared relatively rarely in peripheral blood. Characteristic of ankylosing spondylitis blood, it appeared, was a TCR beta motif comprising about eight highly homologous variants. Earlier reports found some motif variants in synovial fluid and blood in reactive arthritis. According to the report, clones linked to the disease were significantly enriched in matched synovial fluid samples taken from ankylosing spondylitis patients.

CDR1 is SGHDN, CDR2 FVKESK, per germline. CDR3 size: 14 residues. Deletions cut 1 base from V and 5 bases from J, with 9 bases between. Sequencing was carried out using blood, either unsorted or a sorted T cell fraction (not recorded which). J is TRBJ2-1 and V is TRBV14, with D uncertain. The origin of this receptor is a male donor with ankylosing spondylitis. For the CDR3, the DNA is TGTGCCAGCAGCCAAGTTGCCAACAACAATGAGCAGTTCTTC. Its protein is CASSQVANNNEQFF.